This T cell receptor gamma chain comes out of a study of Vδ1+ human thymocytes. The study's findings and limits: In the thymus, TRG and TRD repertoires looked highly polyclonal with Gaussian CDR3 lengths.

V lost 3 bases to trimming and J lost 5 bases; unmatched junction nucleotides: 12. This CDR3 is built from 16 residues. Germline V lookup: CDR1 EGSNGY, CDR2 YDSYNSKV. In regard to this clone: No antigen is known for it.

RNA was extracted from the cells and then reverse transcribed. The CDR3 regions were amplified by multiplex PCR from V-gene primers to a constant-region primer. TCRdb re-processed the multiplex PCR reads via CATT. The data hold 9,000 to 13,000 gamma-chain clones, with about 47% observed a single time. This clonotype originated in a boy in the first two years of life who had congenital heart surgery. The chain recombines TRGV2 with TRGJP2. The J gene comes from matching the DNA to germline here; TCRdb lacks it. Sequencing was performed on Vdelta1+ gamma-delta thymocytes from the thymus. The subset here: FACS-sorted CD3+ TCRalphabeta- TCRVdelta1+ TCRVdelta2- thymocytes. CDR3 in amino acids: CATWDCESESDWIKTF. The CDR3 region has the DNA TGTGCCACCTGGGACTGTGAGTCGGAGAGTGATTGGATCAAGACGTTT.